The rows below give T cell receptor beta chains drawn from one sample of a study of early stage breast cancer tumors. The table came from immunoSEQ multiplex PCR; TCRdb's copy has only in-frame clones and leaves some out. The table shows about 19,000 clones, with around 80% occurring only once. The specimen was blood. The receptors were gathered from an older person with breast cancer. Each CDR3 is given with its conserved first and last residue. The D gene is left open where the match is weak. Rows give clone size only sometimes, using once, few, many, or a class for an expanded clone.

size,J,V,D,CDR3,DNA
NA,TRBJ2-1,TRBV6-5,NA,CASSYFSESNEQFF,TGTGCCAGCAGTTACTTTAGTGAGAGCAATGAGCAGTTCTTC
NA,TRBJ1-2,TRBV20-1,NA,CSASRWGYTF,TGCAGTGCCTCCCGGTGGGGCTACACCTTC
NA,TRBJ1-2,TRBV20-1,NA,CSAYGTGDTF,TGCAGTGCCTACGGGACGGGAGACACCTTC
once,TRBJ2-1,TRBV7-2,NA,CASSLALRRSSYNEQFF,TGTGCCAGCAGCTTAGCACTACGCCGAAGTTCCTACAATGAGCAGTTCTTC
NA,TRBJ1-6,TRBV7-2,TRBD1,CASSLVSFWGTGENSPLHF,TGTGCCAGCAGCTTAGTTTCTTTTTGGGGGACAGGGGAGAATTCACCCCTCCACTTT
NA,TRBJ1-6,TRBV18,NA,CASSSEEDSPLHF,TGTGCCAGCTCGTCCGAGGAGGACTCACCCCTCCACTTT
NA,TRBJ1-2,TRBV6-1,NA,CASSELPKGYTF,TGTGCCAGCAGTGAACTCCCTAAGGGCTACACCTTC
NA,TRBJ1-5,TRBV28,NA,CASSGLNSNQPQHF,TGTGCCAGCAGCGGACTGAATAGCAATCAGCCCCAGCATTTT
NA,TRBJ1-1,TRBV30,TRBD1,CASPRDRGTEAFF,TGTGCCTCCCCCCGAGACAGGGGGACTGAAGCTTTCTTT
NA,TRBJ1-6,TRBV7-8,NA,CASSLREGGFNSPLHF,TGTGCCAGCAGCCTCCGAGAGGGGGGGTTTAATTCACCCCTCCACTTT
NA,TRBJ2-3,TRBV7-9,TRBD1,CASSFGTGVTDTQYF,TGTGCCAGCAGCTTCGGGACAGGGGTCACAGATACGCAGTATTTT
NA,TRBJ1-1,TRBV9,NA,CASSVGRVNTEAFF,TGTGCCAGCAGCGTAGGGAGGGTGAACACTGAAGCTTTCTTT
NA,TRBJ2-1,TRBV10-1,NA,CASRCQGSYNEQFF,TGCGCCAGCAGATGCCAGGGGTCCTACAATGAGCAGTTCTTC
few,TRBJ1-1,TRBV25-1,NA,CASSPRTVGAEAFF,TGTGCCAGCAGTCCTCGGACTGTCGGCGCTGAAGCTTTCTTT
NA,TRBJ1-1,TRBV7-3,TRBD1,CASSLSGGTEAFF,TGTGCCAGCAGCTTATCAGGGGGCACTGAAGCTTTCTTT
NA,TRBJ2-3,TRBV28,TRBD2,CASSSSGGPPWDTQYF,TGTGCCAGCAGTAGTAGCGGGGGGCCTCCGTGGGATACGCAGTATTTT
NA,TRBJ2-2,TRBV28,NA,CASSLPRAVGELFF,TGTGCCAGCAGTTTACCCAGGGCGGTCGGGGAGCTGTTTTTT
once,TRBJ1-2,TRBV7-3,NA,CASSPVQDEQYGYTF,TGTGCCAGCAGTCCAGTACAGGACGAACAGTATGGCTACACCTTC
NA,TRBJ1-1,TRBV7-7,NA,CASSLDRNTEAFF,TGTGCCAGCAGCTTGGACAGAAACACTGAAGCTTTCTTT
NA,TRBJ1-2,TRBV5-4,NA,CASTQREGGNYGYTF,TGTGCCAGCACCCAGAGAGAGGGAGGCAACTATGGCTACACCTTC
few,TRBJ2-3,TRBV10-2,NA,CASTHKWTAPGMQYF,TGCGCCAGCACCCATAAATGGACTGCGCCCGGGATGCAGTATTTT
once,TRBJ1-2,TRBV7-2,NA,CASSLVRARGALPPTF,TGTGCCAGCAGCTTAGTAAGGGCCCGGGGGGCCCTACCTCCGACCTTC
NA,TRBJ2-7,TRBV9,TRBD2,CASSVGGDYYYEQYF,TGTGCCAGCAGCGTAGGAGGGGACTATTATTACGAGCAGTACTTC
few,TRBJ2-2,TRBV30,NA,CAWSLSLGELFF,TGTGCCTGGAGTCTTTCCTTAGGGGAGCTGTTTTTT
once,TRBJ1-1,TRBV5-1,NA,CASSLGLLNTEAFF,TGCGCCAGCAGCTTGGGACTCTTGAACACTGAAGCTTTCTTT
NA,TRBJ1-1,TRBV4-2,TRBD1,CASSQAGGMNTEAFF,TGTGCCAGCAGCCAAGCAGGGGGTATGAACACTGAAGCTTTCTTT
once,TRBJ1-5,TRBV2,NA,CASNRAGAGNQPQHF,TGTGCCAGCAATAGGGCGGGGGCGGGCAATCAGCCCCAGCATTTT
once,TRBJ2-3,TRBV4-2,NA,CASSQDTITDTQYF,TGTGCCAGCAGCCAAGATACTATCACAGATACGCAGTATTTT
NA,TRBJ2-1,TRBV9,TRBD2,CASSVVASGGGEQFF,TGTGCCAGCAGCGTAGTGGCTAGCGGGGGCGGGGAGCAGTTCTTC
NA,TRBJ2-2,TRBV2,NA,CASIRDLGGELFF,TGTGCCAGCATCAGGGATTTAGGAGGGGAGCTGTTTTTT
NA,TRBJ2-5,TRBV11-1,NA,CASGNVPKETQYF,TGTGCCAGCGGCAATGTCCCCAAAGAGACCCAGTACTTC
NA,TRBJ1-4,TRBV5-4,NA,CASSSAGSTNEKLFF,TGTGCCAGCAGCTCAGCAGGGTCTACTAATGAAAAACTGTTTTTT
NA,TRBJ2-5,TRBV6-5,TRBD1,CAGSYGQGGAQETQYF,TGTGCCGGCAGTTACGGACAGGGGGGTGCACAAGAGACCCAGTACTTC
NA,TRBJ1-2,TRBV29-1,NA,CSVEFRVGYTF,TGCAGCGTTGAATTTAGAGTGGGCTACACCTTC
NA,TRBJ1-2,TRBV6-5,NA,CASRTGSGYGYTF,TGTGCCAGCAGAACGGGGAGCGGCTATGGCTACACCTTC
few,TRBJ1-1,TRBV18,NA,CASSPLQTNTEAFF,TGTGCCAGCTCACCACTACAGACCAACACTGAAGCTTTCTTT
NA,TRBJ2-1,TRBV19,TRBD2,CASRWGTSGGNEQFF,TGTGCCAGTAGATGGGGGACTAGCGGGGGGAATGAGCAGTTCTTC
NA,TRBJ1-1,TRBV7-9,TRBD1,CASSVDRGSEGAFF,TGTGCCAGCAGCGTCGACAGGGGCAGTGAAGGAGCTTTCTTT
NA,TRBJ2-2,TRBV13,NA,CASSFTGSGELFF,TGTGCCAGCAGCTTCACAGGTTCCGGGGAGCTGTTTTTT
once,TRBJ2-3,TRBV6-6,TRBD2,CASSYTGLRRGDTQYF,TGTGCCAGCAGTTACACGGGACTCCGGCGGGGGGATACGCAGTATTTT
once,TRBJ2-5,TRBV5-1,NA,CASRNWVDTRTQETQYF,TGCGCCAGCAGAAATTGGGTGGACACCCGTACCCAAGAGACCCAGTACTTC
NA,TRBJ2-7,TRBV18,NA,CASSYRESYEQYF,TGTGCCAGCTCATATAGGGAGTCCTACGAGCAGTACTTC
NA,TRBJ2-7,TRBV2,TRBD1,CASIYGTGGKADEQYF,TGTGCCAGCATTTACGGGACAGGGGGAAAGGCGGATGAGCAGTACTTC
NA,TRBJ2-5,TRBV5-1,NA,CASAGALEGTQYF,TGCGCCAGCGCAGGAGCCTTGGAGGGGACCCAGTACTTC
few,TRBJ2-2,TRBV11-1,NA,CASSFGRNTGELFF,TGTGCCAGCAGCTTTGGCCGAAACACCGGGGAGCTGTTTTTT
NA,TRBJ1-2,TRBV10-3,TRBD1,CAISAQDRAFSGYTF,TGTGCCATCAGTGCCCAGGACAGGGCATTTAGTGGCTACACCTTC
NA,TRBJ2-2,TRBV28,NA,CASLAPLGGNTGELFF,TGTGCCAGCCTTGCCCCCTTGGGGGGAAACACCGGGGAGCTGTTTTTT
once,TRBJ2-1,TRBV15,TRBD2,CATSKRDFSSYNEQFF,TGTGCCACCAGCAAGCGGGACTTCAGCTCCTACAATGAGCAGTTCTTC
NA,TRBJ2-1,TRBV10-3,TRBD2,CAISSSGEYNEQFF,TGTGCCATCAGTTCTAGCGGGGAATACAATGAGCAGTTCTTC
NA,TRBJ1-1,TRBV6-1,NA,CASRETDFTEAFF,TGTGCCAGCAGGGAGACCGACTTTACTGAAGCTTTCTTT
once,TRBJ1-2,TRBV6-1,TRBD1,CASSDGTGLFFDGYTF,TGTGCCAGCAGTGATGGGACAGGGCTATTTTTCGATGGCTACACCTTC
NA,TRBJ1-5,TRBV28,NA,CASRPELSNQPQHF,TGTGCCAGCAGACCCGAGCTTAGCAATCAGCCCCAGCATTTT
NA,TRBJ2-1,TRBV4-1,TRBD2,CASSQDRGGTSGVRDNEQFF,TGCGCCAGCAGCCAAGATAGGGGGGGGACTAGCGGGGTACGGGACAATGAGCAGTTCTTC
NA,TRBJ1-2,TRBV18,TRBD1,CASSPFAGQETYGYTF,TGTGCCAGCTCACCATTCGCGGGACAGGAGACCTATGGCTACACCTTC
NA,TRBJ2-3,TRBV5-1,NA,CASSLLQEPTDTQYF,TGCGCCAGCAGCCTCCTACAGGAGCCCACAGATACGCAGTATTTT
NA,TRBJ1-2,TRBV9,NA,CASSPREGEAGGYTF,TGTGCCAGCAGCCCCAGGGAGGGGGAGGCAGGTGGCTACACCTTC
NA,TRBJ2-2,TRBV4-3,NA,CASSQESRTGELFF,TGCGCCAGCAGCCAAGAGTCTAGAACCGGGGAGCTGTTTTTT
NA,TRBJ1-5,TRBV5-6,NA,CASSPWGGRNQPQHF,TGTGCCAGCAGCCCGTGGGGGGGCCGGAATCAGCCCCAGCATTTT
NA,TRBJ2-3,TRBV19,NA,CASSINSGLSTDTQYF,TGTGCCAGTAGTATAAATAGCGGCTTGAGCACAGATACGCAGTATTTT